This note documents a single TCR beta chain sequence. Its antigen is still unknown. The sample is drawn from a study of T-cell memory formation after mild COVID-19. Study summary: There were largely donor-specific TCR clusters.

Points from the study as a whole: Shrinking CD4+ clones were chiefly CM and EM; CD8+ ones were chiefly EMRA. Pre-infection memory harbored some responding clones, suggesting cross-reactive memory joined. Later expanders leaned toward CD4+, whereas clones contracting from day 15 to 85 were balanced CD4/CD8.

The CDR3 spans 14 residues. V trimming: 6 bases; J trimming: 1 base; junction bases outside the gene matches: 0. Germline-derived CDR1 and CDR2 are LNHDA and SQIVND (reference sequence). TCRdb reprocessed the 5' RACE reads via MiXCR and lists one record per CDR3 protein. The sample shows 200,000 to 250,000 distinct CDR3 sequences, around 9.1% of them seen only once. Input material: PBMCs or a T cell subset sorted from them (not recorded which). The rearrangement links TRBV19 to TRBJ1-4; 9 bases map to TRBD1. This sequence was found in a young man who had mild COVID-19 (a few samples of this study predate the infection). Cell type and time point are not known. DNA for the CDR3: TGTGCCAGTAGGACAGGGGGAACTAATGAAAAACTGTTTTTT. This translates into CASRTGGTNEKLFF.